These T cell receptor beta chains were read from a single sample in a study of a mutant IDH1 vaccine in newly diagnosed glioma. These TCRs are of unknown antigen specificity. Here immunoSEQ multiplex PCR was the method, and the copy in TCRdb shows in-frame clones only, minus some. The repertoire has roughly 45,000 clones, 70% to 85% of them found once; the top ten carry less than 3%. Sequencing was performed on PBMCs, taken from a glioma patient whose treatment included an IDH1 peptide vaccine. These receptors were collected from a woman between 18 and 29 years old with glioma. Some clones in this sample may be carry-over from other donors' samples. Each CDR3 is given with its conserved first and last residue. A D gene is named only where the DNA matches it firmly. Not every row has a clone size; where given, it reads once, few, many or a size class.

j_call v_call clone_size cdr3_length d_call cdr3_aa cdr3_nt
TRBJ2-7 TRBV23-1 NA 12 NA CASRTGPYEQYF TGCGCCAGCAGGACCGGCCCATACGAGCAGTACTTC
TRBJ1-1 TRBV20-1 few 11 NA CSARNRRRAFF TGCAGTGCGAGGAACAGGCGGAGAGCTTTCTTT
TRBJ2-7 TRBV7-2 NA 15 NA CASSSGGQAYYEQYF TGTGCCAGCAGCTCGGGGGGACAGGCGTACTACGAGCAGTACTTC
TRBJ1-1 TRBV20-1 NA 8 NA CSAFEAFF TGCAGTGCTTTCGAAGCTTTCTTT
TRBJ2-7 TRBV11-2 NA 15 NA CASSRGPGRSYEQYF TGTGCCAGCAGCCGCGGACCTGGGAGGTCCTACGAGCAGTACTTC
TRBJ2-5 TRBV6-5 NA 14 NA CASSYSRRGETQYF TGTGCCAGCAGTTACTCGAGGCGCGGGGAGACCCAGTACTTC
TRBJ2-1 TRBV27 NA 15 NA CASSDLDFSYNEQFF TGTGCCAGCAGTGACCTCGACTTCTCCTACAATGAGCAGTTCTTC
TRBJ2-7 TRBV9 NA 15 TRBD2 CASSVGVAGYYEQYF TGTGCCAGCAGCGTAGGAGTAGCGGGATACTACGAGCAGTACTTC
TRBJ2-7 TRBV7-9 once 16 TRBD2 CASSLVGTSGPYEQYF TGTGCCAGCAGCTTAGTGGGGACTAGCGGTCCCTACGAGCAGTACTTC
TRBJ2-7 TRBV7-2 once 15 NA CASSSIGTFSYEQYF TGTGCCAGCAGCTCTATCGGCACATTTTCCTACGAGCAGTACTTC
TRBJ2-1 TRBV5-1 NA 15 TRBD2 CASSLTGGVYNEQFF TGCGCCAGCAGTCTTACCGGGGGGGTCTACAATGAGCAGTTCTTC
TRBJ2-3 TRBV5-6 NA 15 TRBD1 CASSPTGFSTDTQYF TGTGCCAGCAGCCCGACAGGGTTTAGCACAGATACGCAGTATTTT
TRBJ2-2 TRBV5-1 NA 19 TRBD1 CASSLGLGTGSWTTGELFF TGCGCCAGCAGCTTGGGTTTAGGGACAGGGAGTTGGACCACCGGGGAGCTGTTTTTT
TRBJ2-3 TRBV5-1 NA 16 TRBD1 CASSLLTGRSTDTQYF TGCGCCAGCAGTTTACTGACAGGGCGGTCGACAGATACGCAGTATTTT
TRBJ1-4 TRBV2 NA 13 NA CASSGGGFEKLFF TGTGCCAGCAGTGGTGGTGGATTTGAAAAACTGTTTTTT
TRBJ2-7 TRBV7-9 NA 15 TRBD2 CASSNRDYAAYEQYF TGTGCCAGCAGCAACCGGGACTATGCCGCCTACGAGCAGTACTTC
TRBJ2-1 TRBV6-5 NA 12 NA CASSLQGREQFF TGTGCCAGCAGTTTACAGGGAAGGGAGCAGTTCTTC
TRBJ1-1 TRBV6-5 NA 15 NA CASSYSTLGRTEAFF TGTGCCAGCAGTTACTCGACCCTGGGGCGGACTGAAGCTTTCTTT
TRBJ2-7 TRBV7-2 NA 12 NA CASSHSVGEQYF TGTGCCAGCAGCCATTCAGTAGGCGAGCAGTACTTC
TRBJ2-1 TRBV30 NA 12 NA CAWSVQSHEQFF TGTGCCTGGAGTGTACAGAGTCATGAGCAGTTCTTC
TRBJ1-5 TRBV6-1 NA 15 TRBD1 CASSDPGTGSQPQHF TGTGCCAGCAGTGACCCCGGGACAGGGAGCCAGCCCCAGCATTTT
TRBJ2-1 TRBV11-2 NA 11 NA CASSLAQRPLF TGTGCCAGCAGCTTAGCTCAGCGGCCCCTCTTC
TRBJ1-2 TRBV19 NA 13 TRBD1 CASNTRGVYGYTF TGTGCCAGTAACACCAGGGGGGTCTATGGCTACACCTTC
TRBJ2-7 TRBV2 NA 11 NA CASSTSYEQYF TGTGCCAGCAGTACCAGCTACGAGCAGTACTTC
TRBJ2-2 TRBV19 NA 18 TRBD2 CASSIYGLAGANTGELFF TGTGCCAGTAGTATATATGGACTAGCGGGGGCGAACACCGGGGAGCTGTTTTTT
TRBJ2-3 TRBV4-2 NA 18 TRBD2 CASSQDVTSGSSTDTQYF TGTGCCAGCAGCCAAGATGTGACTAGCGGCTCTAGCACAGATACGCAGTATTTT
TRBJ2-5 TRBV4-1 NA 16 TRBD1 CASSQEGTVTVGTQYF TGCGCCAGCAGCCAAGAGGGGACAGTGACGGTGGGGACCCAGTACTTC
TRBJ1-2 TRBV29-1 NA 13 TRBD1 CSVDGTGGNGYTF TGCAGCGTTGATGGGACAGGGGGGAATGGCTACACCTTC
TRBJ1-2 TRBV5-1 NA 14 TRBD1 CATKTGGAVYGYTF TGCGCCACCAAGACAGGGGGCGCCGTCTATGGCTACACCTTC
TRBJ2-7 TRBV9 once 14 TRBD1 CASSVAGGTYEQYF TGTGCCAGCAGCGTAGCAGGGGGCACCTACGAGCAGTACTTC
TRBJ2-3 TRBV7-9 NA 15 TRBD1 CASSLEGDSADTQYF TGTGCCAGCAGCTTAGAGGGGGACAGTGCGGATACGCAGTATTTT
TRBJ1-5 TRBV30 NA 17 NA CAWSVEWAGRPHQPQHF TGTGCCTGGAGTGTTGAGTGGGCAGGGCGCCCCCATCAGCCCCAGCATTTT
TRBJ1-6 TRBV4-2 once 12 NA CASTLPNSPLHF TGTGCCAGCACCCTACCTAATTCACCCCTCCACTTT
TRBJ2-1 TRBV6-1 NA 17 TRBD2 CASSEWGSGRDYNEQFF TGTGCCAGCAGTGAATGGGGTAGCGGGAGAGACTACAATGAGCAGTTCTTC
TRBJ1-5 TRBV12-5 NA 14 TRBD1 CARSGTEENQPQHF TGTGCTAGATCCGGGACAGAAGAAAATCAGCCCCAGCATTTT
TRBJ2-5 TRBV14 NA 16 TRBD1 CASSQGDRGQKETQYF TGTGCCAGCAGCCAAGGGGACAGGGGGCAGAAAGAGACCCAGTACTTC
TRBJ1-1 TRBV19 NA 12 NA CASSIRGTEAFF TGTGCCAGTAGTATAAGAGGGACTGAAGCTTTCTTT
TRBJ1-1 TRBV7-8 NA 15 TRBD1 CASSLVGQGYTEAFF TGTGCCAGCAGCTTAGTTGGACAGGGATACACTGAAGCTTTCTTT
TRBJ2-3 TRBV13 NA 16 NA CASSARRGPLTDTQYF TGTGCCAGCAGCGCCAGGAGGGGGCCCCTCACAGATACGCAGTATTTT
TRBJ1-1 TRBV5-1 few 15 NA CASSLDRPLNTEAFF TGCGCCAGCAGCTTAGACAGACCATTGAACACTGAAGCTTTCTTT
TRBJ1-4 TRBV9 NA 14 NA CASSVTATNEKLFF TGTGCCAGCAGCGTGACCGCAACTAATGAAAAACTGTTTTTT
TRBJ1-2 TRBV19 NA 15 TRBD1 CASSIEGQEAYGYTF TGTGCCAGTAGTATAGAGGGACAGGAAGCCTATGGCTACACCTTC
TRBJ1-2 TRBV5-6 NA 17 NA CASSLLGVWEHNYGYTF TGTGCCAGCAGCTTGCTCGGGGTGTGGGAACATAACTATGGCTACACCTTC
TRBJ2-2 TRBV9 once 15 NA CASSATGGNTGELFF TGTGCCAGCAGCGCCACAGGTGGGAACACCGGGGAGCTGTTTTTT
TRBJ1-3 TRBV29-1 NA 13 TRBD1 CSVADRDGNTIYF TGCAGCGTCGCTGACAGGGATGGAAACACCATATATTTT
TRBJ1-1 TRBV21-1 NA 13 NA CASIFTTNTEAFF TGTGCCAGCATCTTCACCACGAACACTGAAGCTTTCTTT
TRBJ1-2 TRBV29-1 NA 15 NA CSVGSGTTEGYGYTF TGCAGCGTTGGCAGCGGGACCACGGAGGGGTATGGCTACACCTTC
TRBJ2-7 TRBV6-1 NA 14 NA CASRIDRFSYEQYF TGTGCCAGCAGGATAGACAGGTTCTCCTACGAGCAGTACTTC
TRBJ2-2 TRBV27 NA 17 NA CASSSFSGRGVEPRVFF TGTGCCAGCAGTTCCTTTAGTGGTCGTGGTGTAGAACCCCGGGTGTTTTTT
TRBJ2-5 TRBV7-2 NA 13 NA CASSLRPWETQYF TGTGCCAGCAGCCTGAGACCCTGGGAGACCCAGTACTTC
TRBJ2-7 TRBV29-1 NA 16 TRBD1 CSVDLYTGAKVYEQYF TGCAGCGTTGACTTATACACAGGGGCGAAGGTCTACGAGCAGTACTTC
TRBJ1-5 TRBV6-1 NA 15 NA CASSGRWEWGQPQHF TGTGCCAGCAGTGGGCGGTGGGAGTGGGGTCAGCCCCAGCATTTT
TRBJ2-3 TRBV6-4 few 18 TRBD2 CASSETPGASGAGDTQYF TGTGCCAGCAGTGAAACCCCCGGGGCTAGCGGGGCTGGAGATACGCAGTATTTT
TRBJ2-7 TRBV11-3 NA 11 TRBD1 CASSLQDRAYF TGTGCCAGCAGCCTCCAGGACAGGGCGTACTTC